This TCR beta chain was obtained from a study of blood T cells in healthy people across ages. In terms of origin and age, donors were healthy Caucasian individuals from Russia aged 6 to 90. In each sample, at least 7 million PBMCs were isolated. A second about 7 to 11 cycle PCR used barcoded and J-beta primers. Using its own MiXCR run on the 5' RACE reads, TCRdb lists one record per CDR3 protein. The sample lists 710,000 or so distinct CDR3 sequences, 22% seen once, with 22% in the top ten. Trimming left V 6 bases short and J 5 bases short, with 16 bases between. Germline V CDR1 and CDR2: MNHEY, SMNVEV (reference sequence). CDR3 length: 14 residues. About this clonotype: Its target is unknown.

The study, taken as a whole, reports: With age, beta diversity per million T cells declined roughly linearly, significantly by 40. Samples with more naive T cells showed higher observed beta diversity.

The specimen sequenced was blood. The chain couples TRBV27 to TRBJ1-2, with TRBD1 as a possible D gene (5 bases). The TCR sequence derives from a man between 70 and 80 years old in good health. DNA for the CDR3: TGTGCCAGCAGAGCCCCGGGGCGAGATTATGGCTACACCTTC. As protein: CASRAPGRDYGYTF.